A selection of T cell receptor beta chains follows, all from one sample in a study of radiation and T cells in renal cell carcinoma. The repertoire was sequenced with immunoSEQ multiplex PCR; TCRdb's copy has only in-frame clones and lacks some. Found here are around 60,000 clones, around 78% of them singletons; the top ten hold about 7%. Material: blood, obtained from a patient whose treatment included radiotherapy and nephrectomy. The receptors come from a man between 60 and 70 years old with renal cell carcinoma. Each CDR3 is given with its conserved first and last residue. D genes are given only for firm matches. Not all rows give a size; the values are once, few, many and, for expanded clones, a class.

cdr3_aa	cdr3_nt	j_call	v_call	d_call	clone_size
CASSLKPGTGTNTGELFF	TGTGCCAGCAGCTTAAAGCCCGGGACAGGGACGAACACCGGGGAGCTGTTTTTT	TRBJ2-2	TRBV9	TRBD1	.
CSVSGGLLETQYF	TGCAGCGTTTCAGGGGGATTGCTAGAGACCCAGTACTTC	TRBJ2-5	TRBV29-1	TRBD1	.
CASSQSTDTQYF	TGTGCCAGCAGCCAAAGCACAGATACGCAGTATTTT	TRBJ2-3	TRBV11-3	.	.
CAWSVHPGELFF	TGTGCCTGGAGTGTACATCCCGGGGAGCTGTTTTTT	TRBJ2-2	TRBV30	.	.
CASSFGSGYGYTF	TGTGCCAGCAGTTTTGGCAGCGGGTATGGCTACACCTTC	TRBJ1-2	TRBV27	.	.
CASSFGTFYGYTF	TGTGCCAGCAGCTTCGGCACATTCTATGGCTACACCTTC	TRBJ1-2	TRBV11-2	.	.
CASSLDTLTGELFF	TGCGCCAGCAGCTTGGACACCCTTACCGGGGAGCTGTTTTTT	TRBJ2-2	TRBV5-1	.	.
CASSLTNSGRSETQYF	TGTGCCAGCAGCTTAACCAACAGCGGGAGAAGTGAGACCCAGTACTTC	TRBJ2-5	TRBV7-9	TRBD2	.
CASSYLGRGPGQETQYF	TGTGCCAGCAGCTACCTTGGCAGGGGGCCGGGACAAGAGACCCAGTACTTC	TRBJ2-5	TRBV13	TRBD1	.
CASSSREGGNSPLHF	TGCGCCAGCAGCTCCCGGGAGGGGGGCAATTCACCCCTCCACTTT	TRBJ1-6	TRBV5-1	.	.
CASSPDKAQGELFF	TGTGCCAGCAGTCCAGACAAGGCTCAAGGGGAGCTGTTTTTT	TRBJ2-2	TRBV6-6	.	.
CSVVENRAPGEQYF	TGCAGCGTTGTTGAAAACAGGGCCCCGGGCGAGCAGTACTTC	TRBJ2-7	TRBV29-1	.	.
CASSQEKTGGSYGYTF	TGCGCCAGCAGCCAAGAGAAGACAGGGGGAAGCTATGGCTACACCTTC	TRBJ1-2	TRBV4-3	TRBD1	.
CASSVFGREKAFF	TGTGCCAGCAGCGTATTTGGGAGGGAAAAAGCTTTCTTT	TRBJ1-1	TRBV9	.	many
CASSLSGRNTEAFF	TGTGCCAGCTCACTCTCGGGAAGGAACACTGAAGCTTTCTTT	TRBJ1-1	TRBV18	.	few
CAISQQEYGGGHQETQYF	TGTGCCATCAGCCAACAAGAATACGGGGGGGGACACCAAGAGACCCAGTACTTC	TRBJ2-5	TRBV10-3	TRBD2	.